Listed below are T cell receptor beta chains from one sample, sequenced in a study of blood T cell repertoires in COVID-19. Clones were sequenced by immunoSEQ multiplex PCR, and TCRdb holds only the in-frame ones, with some missing. The sample consists of about 180,000 clones, 75% to 90% of them appearing once. Source material: peripheral blood. The receptors shown here come from a woman aged 60 to 75 with acute or convalescent COVID-19. CDR3s include the opening cysteine and the closing phenylalanine or tryptophan. The D gene is left open where the match is weak. Clone size is not always given. Where it is, it says once, few, many or a class for expanded clones.

clone_size	d_call	v_call	j_call	cdr3_nt	cdr3_aa
.	TRBD1	TRBV11-2	TRBJ1-5	TGTGCCAGCAGTCCAGACAGGGTGGATCAGCCCCAGCATTTT	CASSPDRVDQPQHF
.	.	TRBV5-1	TRBJ2-7	TGCGCCAGCAGCTTAAACCCCGGTCAGGGGAGCGAGCAGTACTTC	CASSLNPGQGSEQYF
.	TRBD1	TRBV6-5	TRBJ2-5	TGTGCCAGCAGTTATCAGCGGACAGGCCAAGAGACCCAGTACTTC	CASSYQRTGQETQYF
.	.	TRBV11-2	TRBJ2-3	TGTGCCAGCAGCGCGGCCGGGGGGCGGCCCACAGATACGCAGTATTTT	CASSAAGGRPTDTQYF
once	.	TRBV27	TRBJ2-7	TGTGCCAGCAGTTTCGACAGGAGCTCCTACGAGCAGTACTTC	CASSFDRSSYEQYF
.	TRBD1	TRBV5-1	TRBJ1-4	TGCGCCAGCAGCTTGGCCGGGACAGGGAATGAAAAACTGTTTTTT	CASSLAGTGNEKLFF
once	TRBD2	TRBV27	TRBJ2-1	TGTGCCAGCAGTTTAGACCGGACTAGCGGGGGGGCCTACAATGAGCAGTTCTTC	CASSLDRTSGGAYNEQFF
.	TRBD2	TRBV7-2	TRBJ2-7	TGTGCCAGCAGCTTAGATGGCGGGGGGCCCTACGAGCAGTACTTC	CASSLDGGGPYEQYF
.	TRBD2	TRBV6-2/TRBV6-3	TRBJ2-2	TGTGCCAGCAGTAAACTAGCGGACGCGAACACCGGGGAGCTGTTTTTT	CASSKLADANTGELFF
.	.	TRBV7-2	TRBJ1-2	TGTGCCAGCAGCTTTTTGGTAGAGGGTAGCTATGGCTACACCTTC	CASSFLVEGSYGYTF
once	.	TRBV5-4	TRBJ2-3	TGTGCCAGCAGCTTGGCGTCTAACCGGGGGGCCACAGATACGCAGTATTTT	CASSLASNRGATDTQYF
.	.	TRBV6-5	TRBJ1-2	TGTGCCAGCAGTTACTCAGGAGGGAACTATGGCTACACCTTC	CASSYSGGNYGYTF
.	TRBD1	TRBV7-2	TRBJ1-3	TGTGCCAGCAGCTTAGAAGGGACAGTCTCTGGAAACACCATATATTTT	CASSLEGTVSGNTIYF
few	TRBD2	TRBV4-3	TRBJ2-5	TGCGCCAGCAGCCAAGAGGGACTAGCGGGGGGTGAGACCCAGTACTTC	CASSQEGLAGGETQYF
.	TRBD1	TRBV10-3	TRBJ1-6	TGTGCCATAACAAGGGGACAGGGGGACGGGTCACCCCTCCACTTT	CAITRGQGDGSPLHF
.	.	TRBV30	TRBJ1-3	TGTGCCTGGATCAAAGACAGACGCTCTGGAAACACCATATATTTT	CAWIKDRRSGNTIYF
.	.	TRBV6-5	TRBJ1-1	TGTGCCAGCAACCCATCTTGGGGGCGAGAGACTGAAGCTTTCTTT	CASNPSWGRETEAFF
.	.	TRBV5-1	TRBJ2-4	TGCGCCAGCAGCTTAGACAGGGCCAAAAACATTCAGTACTTC	CASSLDRAKNIQYF
.	.	TRBV7-2	TRBJ2-5	TGTGCCAGCAGCCCGTCCAGGGGCGTCCAAGAGACCCAGTACTTC	CASSPSRGVQETQYF
.	.	TRBV6-1	TRBJ2-3	TGTGCCAGCAGTGAAGTTCTTGGCCCTCCCACAGATACGCAGTATTTT	CASSEVLGPPTDTQYF
.	TRBD1	TRBV15	TRBJ1-6	TGTGCCACCAGCAGAGGAGGACAGGGGTCGAATTCACCCCTCCACTTT	CATSRGGQGSNSPLHF
.	.	TRBV29-1	TRBJ1-3	TGCAGCGTTGGGGCGGGCGTCACTGGAAACACCATATATTTT	CSVGAGVTGNTIYF
.	.	TRBV11-3	TRBJ2-3	TGTGCCAGCAGTCTTACGGGCACAGATACGCAGTATTTT	CASSLTGTDTQYF
.	.	TRBV11-2	TRBJ1-5	TGTGCCAGCAGCTTAGTTTCAGGGAGCAATCAGCCCCAGCATTTT	CASSLVSGSNQPQHF
.	.	TRBV5-4	TRBJ2-7	TGTGCCAGCAGCATATCGACAGGTAGCTTGTACGAGCAGTACTTC	CASSISTGSLYEQYF
.	.	TRBV27	TRBJ2-3	TGTGCCAGCAGTTTCAGTCCCACAGATACGCAGTATTTT	CASSFSPTDTQYF
.	TRBD2	TRBV9	TRBJ2-3	TGTGCCAGCAGCGTAGATCAGTGGCGGGGGGGATCAGATACGCAGTATTTT	CASSVDQWRGGSDTQYF
.	.	TRBV5-4	TRBJ2-3	TGTGCCAGCAGCTTGGGGGGGGCAGATACGCAGTATTTT	CASSLGGADTQYF
.	.	TRBV2	TRBJ2-5	TGTGCCAGCAGTGAAGCGGGGGGAGGCCAAGAGACCCAGTACTTC	CASSEAGGGQETQYF
.	TRBD2	TRBV2	TRBJ2-3	TGTGCCAGCAGTGAAGCTGCGGGGGGGCACACAGATACGCAGTATTTT	CASSEAAGGHTDTQYF